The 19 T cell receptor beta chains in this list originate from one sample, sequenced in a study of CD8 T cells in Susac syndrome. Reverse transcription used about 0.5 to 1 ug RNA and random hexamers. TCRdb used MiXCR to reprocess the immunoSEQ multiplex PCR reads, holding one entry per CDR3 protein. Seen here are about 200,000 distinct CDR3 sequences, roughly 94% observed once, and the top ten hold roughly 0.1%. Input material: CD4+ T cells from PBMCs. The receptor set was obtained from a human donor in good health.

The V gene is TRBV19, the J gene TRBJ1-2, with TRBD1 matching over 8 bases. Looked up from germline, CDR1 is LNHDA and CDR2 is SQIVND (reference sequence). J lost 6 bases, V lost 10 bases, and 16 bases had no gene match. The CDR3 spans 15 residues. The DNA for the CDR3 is TGTGCCACCTCACAGGGGGAAATCGTATTCGATGGCTACACCTTC. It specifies CATSQGEIVFDGYTF.

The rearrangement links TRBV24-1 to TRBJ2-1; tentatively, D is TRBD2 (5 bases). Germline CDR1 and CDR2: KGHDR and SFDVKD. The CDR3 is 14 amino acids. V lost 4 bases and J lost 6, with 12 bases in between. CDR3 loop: CATSDPGGGNEQFF. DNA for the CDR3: TGTGCCACCAGTGACCCCGGAGGAGGCAATGAGCAGTTCTTC.

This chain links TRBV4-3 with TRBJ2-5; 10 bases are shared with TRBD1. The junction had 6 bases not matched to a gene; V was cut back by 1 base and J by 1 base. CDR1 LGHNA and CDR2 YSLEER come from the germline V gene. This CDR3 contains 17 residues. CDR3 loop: CASSQATGGKIQETQYF. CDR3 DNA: TGCGCCAGCAGCCAAGCGACAGGGGGCAAAATCCAAGAGACCCAGTACTTC.

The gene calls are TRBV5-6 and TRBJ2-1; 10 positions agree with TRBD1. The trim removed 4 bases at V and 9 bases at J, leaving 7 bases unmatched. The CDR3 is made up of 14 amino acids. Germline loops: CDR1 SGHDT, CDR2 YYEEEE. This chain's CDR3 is CASSADRGRGEQFF. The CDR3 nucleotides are TGTGCCAGCAGCGCGGACAGGGGGAGGGGTGAGCAGTTCTTC.

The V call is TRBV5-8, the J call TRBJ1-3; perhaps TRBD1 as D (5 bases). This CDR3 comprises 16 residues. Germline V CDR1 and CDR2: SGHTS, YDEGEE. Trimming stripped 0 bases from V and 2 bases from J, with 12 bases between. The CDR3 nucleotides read TGTGCCAGCAGCTTGGCGGCCAGGGAGGCTGGAAACACCATATATTTT. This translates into CASSLAAREAGNTIYF. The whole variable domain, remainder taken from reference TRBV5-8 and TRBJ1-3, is EAGVTQSPTHLIKTRGQQATLRCSPISGHTSVYWYQQALGLGLQFLLWYDEGEERNRGNFPPRFSGRQFPNYSSELNVNALELEDSALYLCASSLAAREAGNTIYFGEGSWLTVV.

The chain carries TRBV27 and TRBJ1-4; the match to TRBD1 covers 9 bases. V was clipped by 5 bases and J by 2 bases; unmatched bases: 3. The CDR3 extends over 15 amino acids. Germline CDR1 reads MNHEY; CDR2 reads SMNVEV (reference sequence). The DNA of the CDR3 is TGTGCCAGCAGTAAGACAGGGGGGACTAATGAAAAACTGTTTTTT. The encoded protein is CASSKTGGTNEKLFF. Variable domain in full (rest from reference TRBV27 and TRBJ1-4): EAQVTQNPRYLITVTGKKLTVTCSQNMNHEYMSWYRQDPGLGLRQIYYSMNVEVTDKGDVPEGYKVSRKEKRNFPLILESPSPNQTSLYFCASSKTGGTNEKLFFGSGTQLSVL.

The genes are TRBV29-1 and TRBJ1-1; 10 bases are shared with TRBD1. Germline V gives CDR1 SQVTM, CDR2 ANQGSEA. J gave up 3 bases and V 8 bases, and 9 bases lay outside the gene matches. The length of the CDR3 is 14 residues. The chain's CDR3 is CSYGDRGLDTEAFF. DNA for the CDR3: TGCAGCTACGGCGACAGGGGGCTGGACACTGAAGCTTTCTTT.

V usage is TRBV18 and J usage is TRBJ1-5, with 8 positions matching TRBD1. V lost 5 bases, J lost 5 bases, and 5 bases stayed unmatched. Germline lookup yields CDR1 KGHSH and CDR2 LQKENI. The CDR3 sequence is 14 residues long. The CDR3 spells CASSRDRQYQPQHF. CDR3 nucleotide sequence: TGTGCCAGCTCAAGGGACAGGCAGTATCAGCCCCAGCATTTT.

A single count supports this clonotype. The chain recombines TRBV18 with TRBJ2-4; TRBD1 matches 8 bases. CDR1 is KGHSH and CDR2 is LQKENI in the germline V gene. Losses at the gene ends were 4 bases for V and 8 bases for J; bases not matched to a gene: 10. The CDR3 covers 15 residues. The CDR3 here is CASSLLRGQLDIQYF. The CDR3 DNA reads TGTGCCAGCTCACTACTCAGGGGGCAGTTGGACATTCAGTACTTC.

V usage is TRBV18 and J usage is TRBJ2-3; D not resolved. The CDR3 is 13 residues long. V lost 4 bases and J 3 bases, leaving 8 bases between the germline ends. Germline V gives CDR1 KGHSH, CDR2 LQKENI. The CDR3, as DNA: TGTGCCAGCTCACAAGATATGACAGATACGCAGTATTTT. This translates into CASSQDMTDTQYF. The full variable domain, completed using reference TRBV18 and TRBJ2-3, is NAGVMQNPRHLVRRRGQEARLRCSPMKGHSHVYWYRQLPEEGLKFMVYLQKENIIDESGMPKERFSAEFPKEGPSILRIQQVVRGDSAAYFCASSQDMTDTQYFGPGTRLTVL.

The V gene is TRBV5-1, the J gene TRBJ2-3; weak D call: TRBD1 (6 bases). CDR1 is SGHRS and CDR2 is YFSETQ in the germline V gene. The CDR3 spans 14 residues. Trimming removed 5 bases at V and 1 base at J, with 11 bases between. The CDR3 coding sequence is TGCGCCAGCAGTTTACCAGGGGGCACAGATACGCAGTATTTT. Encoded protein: CASSLPGGTDTQYF.

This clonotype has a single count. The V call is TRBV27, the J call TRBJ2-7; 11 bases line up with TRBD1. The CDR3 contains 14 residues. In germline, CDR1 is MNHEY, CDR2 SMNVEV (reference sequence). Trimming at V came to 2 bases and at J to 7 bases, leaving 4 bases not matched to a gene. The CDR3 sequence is CASSLRGQGGEQYF. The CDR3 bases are TGTGCCAGCAGTTTACGGGGACAGGGGGGAGAGCAGTACTTC.

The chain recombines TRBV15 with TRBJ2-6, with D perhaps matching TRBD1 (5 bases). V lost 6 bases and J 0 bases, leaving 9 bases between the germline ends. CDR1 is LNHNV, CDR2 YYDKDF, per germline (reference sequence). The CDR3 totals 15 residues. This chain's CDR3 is CATRNQGSGANVLTF. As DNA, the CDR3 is TGTGCCACCAGGAACCAGGGCTCTGGGGCCAACGTCCTGACTTTC.

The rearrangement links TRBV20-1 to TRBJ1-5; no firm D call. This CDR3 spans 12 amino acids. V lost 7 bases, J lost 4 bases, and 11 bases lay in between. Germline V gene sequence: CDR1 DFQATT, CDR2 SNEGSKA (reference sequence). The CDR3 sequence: CSVMRLNQPQHF. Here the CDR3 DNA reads TGCAGTGTCATGAGGCTGAATCAGCCCCAGCATTTT.

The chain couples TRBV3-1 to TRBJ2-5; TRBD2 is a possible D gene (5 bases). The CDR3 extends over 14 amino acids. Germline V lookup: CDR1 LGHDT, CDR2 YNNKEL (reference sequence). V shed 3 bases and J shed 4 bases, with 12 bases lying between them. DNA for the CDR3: TGTGCCAGCAGCCACGCCCGGGCGGGAGAGACCCAGTACTTC. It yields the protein CASSHARAGETQYF.

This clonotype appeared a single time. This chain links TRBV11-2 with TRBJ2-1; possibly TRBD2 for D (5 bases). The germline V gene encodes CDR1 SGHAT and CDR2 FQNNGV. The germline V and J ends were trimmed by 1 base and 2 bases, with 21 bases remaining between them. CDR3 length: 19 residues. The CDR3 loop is CASSLVRLPGLTTYNEQFF. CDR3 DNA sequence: TGTGCCAGCAGCTTAGTAAGACTACCCGGGCTGACGACCTACAATGAGCAGTTCTTC.

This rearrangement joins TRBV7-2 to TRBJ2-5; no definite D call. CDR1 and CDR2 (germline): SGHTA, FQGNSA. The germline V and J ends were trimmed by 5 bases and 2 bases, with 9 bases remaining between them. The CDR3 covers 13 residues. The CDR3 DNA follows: TGTGCCAGCAGCCCTTCGGATCAAGAGACCCAGTACTTC. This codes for CASSPSDQETQYF.

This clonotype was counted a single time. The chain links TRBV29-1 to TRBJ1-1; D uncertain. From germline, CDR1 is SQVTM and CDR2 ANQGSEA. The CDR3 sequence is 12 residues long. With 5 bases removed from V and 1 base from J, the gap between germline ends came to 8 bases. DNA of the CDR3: TGCAGCGTTATCAGGCAGAACACTGAAGCTTTCTTT. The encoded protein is CSVIRQNTEAFF.

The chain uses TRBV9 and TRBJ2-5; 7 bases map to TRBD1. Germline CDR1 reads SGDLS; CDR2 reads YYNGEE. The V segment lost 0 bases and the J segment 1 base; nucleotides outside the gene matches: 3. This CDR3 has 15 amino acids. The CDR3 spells CASSVDRQGQETQYF. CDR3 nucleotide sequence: TGTGCCAGCAGCGTAGACCGACAGGGCCAAGAGACCCAGTACTTC.